This T cell receptor beta chain was identified in a study of T cells in Graves' hyperthyroidism and ophthalmopathy. Regions amplified from RNA transcripts were the TCR beta CDR3 regions. With the HTBI primer set, the TCR CDR3 went through a first round of RT-PCR. One entry per CDR3 protein results from TCRdb running MiXCR on the multiplex PCR reads. The profile shows 250,000 to 300,000 distinct CDR3 sequences, approximately 14% of them singletons. For Graves' hyperthyroidism to be stable, ophthalmopathy could not progress within 18 months. The CDR3 is 15 residues long. J was trimmed by 4 bases and V by 0 bases; bases with no gene match: 8. Per the germline V gene, CDR1 is DFQATT and CDR2 is SNEGSKA (reference sequence). Ten or more counts support this clonotype.

This clonotype originated in a woman in her 40s with Graves' hyperthyroidism. V gene TRBV20-1 combines with J gene TRBJ2-7, with 8 bases lining up with TRBD1. Sequenced sample: blood. In DNA, the CDR3 is TGCAGTGCTAGAGACGACAGGGGATTGAGGTACGAGCAGTACTTC. Protein: CSARDDRGLRYEQYF.